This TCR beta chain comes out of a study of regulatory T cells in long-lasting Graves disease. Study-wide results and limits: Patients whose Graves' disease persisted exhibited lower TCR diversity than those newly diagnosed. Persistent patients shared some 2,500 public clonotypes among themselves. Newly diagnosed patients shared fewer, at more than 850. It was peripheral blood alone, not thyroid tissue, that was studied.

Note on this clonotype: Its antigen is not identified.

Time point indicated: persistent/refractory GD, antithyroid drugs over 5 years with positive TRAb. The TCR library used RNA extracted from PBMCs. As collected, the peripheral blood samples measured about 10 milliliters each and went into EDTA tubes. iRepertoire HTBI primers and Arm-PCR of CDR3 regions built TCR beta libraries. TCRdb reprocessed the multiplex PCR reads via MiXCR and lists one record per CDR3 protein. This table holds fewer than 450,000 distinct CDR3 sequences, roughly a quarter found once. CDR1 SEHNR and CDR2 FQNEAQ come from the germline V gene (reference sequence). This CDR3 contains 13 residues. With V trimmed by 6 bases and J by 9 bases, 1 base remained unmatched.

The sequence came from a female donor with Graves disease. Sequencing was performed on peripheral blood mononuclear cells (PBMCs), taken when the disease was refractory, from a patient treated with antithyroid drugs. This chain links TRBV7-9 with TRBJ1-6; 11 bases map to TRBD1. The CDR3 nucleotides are TGTGCCAGCAGGGGGACAGGGGGTTCACCCCTCCACTTT. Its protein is CASRGTGGSPLHF.